The TCR beta chain under discussion was sequenced for a study of blood T cells in healthy people across ages. Study-level results: Per million T cells, TCR beta diversity dropped roughly linearly as age increased. Changes seen in expanded clonotypes were possibly confounded by donor CMV status left unknown. Since the PBMCs were unsorted, naive and antigen-experienced cells could not be conclusively compared. Long-lived donors had more naive CD4+ cells and higher diversity than aged donors.

Germline CDR1 is SGHRS and CDR2 is YFSETQ. The V end was cut by 5 bases, the J end by 0 bases, with 11 bases between. The CDR3 runs 14 residues. The use of a sample-barcoded 5' primer and a J-beta primer mix characterized a second PCR of roughly 7 to 11 cycles. TCRdb independently ran MiXCR on the 5' RACE reads; one entry per CDR3 protein. The data contain 1.5 million to 2 million distinct CDR3 sequences, about 49% of them singletons. To note about this clonotype: The antigen remains undetermined.

The clonotype was recovered from a woman aged 35 to 49 in good health. The V call is TRBV5-1, the J call TRBJ1-1; D possibly corresponds to TRBD1 (5 bases). Material: blood. This CDR3 is CASRVPGLNTEAFF. DNA of the CDR3: TGCGCCAGCAGGGTTCCGGGGCTGAACACTGAAGCTTTCTTT. The full variable domain, in which reference TRBV5-1 and TRBJ1-1 provide the parts outside the CDR3, is KAGVTQTPRYLIKTRGQQVTLSCSPISGHRSVSWYQQTPGQGLQFLFEYFSETQRNKGNFPGRFSGRQFSNSRSEMNVSTLELGDSALYLCASRVPGLNTEAFFGQGTRLTVV.